A single sample gave rise to the 27 T cell receptor beta chains below, sequenced in a study of cytomegalovirus exposure and HLA in healthy donors. PCR employed 60 Vbeta and 13 Jbeta primers. Produced via immunoSEQ multiplex PCR; TCRdb's table is partial and in-frame only. The sample yields 110,000 to 150,000 clones, roughly 75% seen once. Material for sequencing was PBMCs. The receptors originated from a man aged 35 to 55 in good health and CMV-seronegative.

This chain joins TRBV9 and TRBJ2-5, with 7 bases lining up with TRBD1. The CDR3 consists of 15 residues. From germline, CDR1 is SGDLS and CDR2 YYNGEE. V was clipped by 0 bases and J by 2 bases; unmatched bases: 4. In nucleotides, the CDR3 is TGTGCCAGCAGCGTAGAGGCAGGGGGACAAGAGACCCAGTACTTC. This translates into CASSVEAGGQETQYF.

The chain employs TRBV19 and TRBJ2-7; 8 bases align to TRBD1. CDR1 is LNHDA, CDR2 SQIVND, per germline (reference sequence). The CDR3 is 16 amino acids. Unmatched junction bases numbered 14, after V lost 5 bases and J lost 5 bases. The CDR3 spells CASSPIMGQGANEQYF. CDR3 nucleotides: TGTGCCAGTAGTCCCATAATGGGCCAGGGGGCGAACGAGCAGTACTTC.

This clone was detected ten times or more. V gene TRBV5-1 combines with J gene TRBJ1-5; D is ambiguous. Germline lookup yields CDR1 SGHRS and CDR2 YFSETQ. Trimming took off 3 bases at V and 11 bases at J, with 6 bases between the two ends. This CDR3 comprises 10 residues. Here the CDR3 DNA reads TGCGCCAGCAGCTCCACGGCCCAGCATTTT. It yields the protein CASSSTAQHF.

The chain recombines TRBV5-1 with TRBJ2-3; a weak D match, TRBD1 (5 bases). Germline-derived CDR1 and CDR2 are SGHRS and YFSETQ. The CDR3 sequence is 16 residues long. V was cut by 9 bases and J by 0 bases, with 20 bases left in between. Here the CDR3 reads CATKWGDTTSTDTQYF. The CDR3 bases are TGCGCCACCAAATGGGGCGACACCACTAGCACAGATACGCAGTATTTT.

This chain uses TRBV6-1 with TRBJ1-6; D is possibly TRBD1 (6 bases). Per the germline V gene, CDR1 is MNHNS and CDR2 is SASEGT. V was shortened by 6 bases and J by 7 bases, with 13 bases between the two germline ends. The CDR3 is 14 residues long. The CDR3: CASRGQTGNSPLHF. The CDR3, as DNA: TGTGCCAGCAGGGGACAAACAGGGAATTCACCCCTCCACTTT.

This rearrangement joins TRBV5-1 to TRBJ2-3, with 11 bases lining up with TRBD2. V was pared by 4 bases and J by 4 bases, with 8 bases of the junction left unmatched. Germline CDR1 and CDR2: SGHRS and YFSETQ. The CDR3 loop spans 16 amino acids. The CDR3 DNA is TGCGCCAGCAGCCCCCTAGCGGGGGGCGCACCAGATACGCAGTATTTT. This translates into CASSPLAGGAPDTQYF.

The J gene is TRBJ1-1, the V gene TRBV5-1, with D possibly being TRBD1 (5 bases). The CDR3 is made up of 13 amino acids. CDR1 is SGHRS and CDR2 is YFSETQ in the germline V gene. With 1 base removed from V and 3 bases from J, the gap between germline ends came to 7 bases. The CDR3 DNA is TGCGCCAGCAGCTTGTCGGGGGACACTGAAGCTTTCTTT. Its translation: CASSLSGDTEAFF.

The J gene is TRBJ1-1, the V gene TRBV7-8, with D possibly matching TRBD1 (5 bases). The CDR3 consists of 13 residues. Germline V gene lookup returns CDR1 SGHVS and CDR2 FQNEAQ. Trimming took 3 bases from V and 4 from J, leaving 9 bases between them. The CDR3 DNA is TGTGCCAGCAGCTTTCAAACAGGCACTGAAGCTTTCTTT. Translating gives CASSFQTGTEAFF.

In DNA form, the CDR3 reads TGTGCCAGCAGCAGACTAGCGGGGGGGAAGGGAGATACGCAGTATTTT. Its protein is CASSRLAGGKGDTQYF. The genes are TRBV11-3 and TRBJ2-3, with TRBD2 matching 14 bases. The CDR3 length is 16 residues. V lost 5 bases and J lost 5; bases outside the gene matches: 6. Germline V gene sequence: CDR1 SGHNT, CDR2 YENEEA.

This chain's CDR3 is CASSQFRDSRFNHSPLHF. CDR3 nucleotide sequence: TGCGCCAGCAGCCAGTTCCGGGACAGCAGATTCAACCACTCACCCCTCCACTTT. This chain uses TRBV4-1 with TRBJ1-6, with 7 bases identical to TRBD1. Germline V gene data show CDR1 as MGHRA and CDR2 as YSYEKL. This CDR3 is 18 amino acids long. The junction had 18 bases not matched to a gene; V was cut back by 3 bases and J by 10 bases.

The chain has TRBV2 and TRBJ1-1; D possibly corresponds to TRBD1 (6 bases). The CDR3 covers 13 residues. Trimming pared 6 bases from V and 4 bases from J, leaving 12 bases between. Germline V gene lookup returns CDR1 SNHLY and CDR2 FYNNEI. CDR3 loop: CASRGQSSTEAFF. In DNA, the CDR3 is TGTGCCAGCAGGGGACAATCTTCCACTGAAGCTTTCTTT.

The rearrangement links TRBV5-4 to TRBJ1-1; 10 bases fit TRBD1. This CDR3 region has 16 residues. Germline CDR1 is SGHNT and CDR2 is YYREEE (reference sequence). With 4 bases clipped from V and 4 bases from J, the junction kept 10 bases outside the gene matches. CDR3 region: CASSTRQGAPGTEAFF. The CDR3 DNA reads TGTGCCAGCAGCACCAGACAGGGGGCGCCGGGCACTGAAGCTTTCTTT.

The V call is TRBV30, the J call TRBJ2-7; TRBD1 aligns across 7 bases. This CDR3 is 14 amino acids long. Germline V gene lookup returns CDR1 GTSNPN and CDR2 SVGIG (reference sequence). Trimming removed 1 base from V and 2 bases from J; junction bases left unmatched: 5. CDR3 sequence reads: CAWSALQGTYEQYF. The CDR3 bases are TGTGCCTGGAGTGCGTTACAGGGGACCTACGAGCAGTACTTC.

CDR3 DNA sequence: TGCGCCAGCAGCCAAGTAAATGGACAGGGGGACACTGAAGCTTTCTTT. This codes for CASSQVNGQGDTEAFF. V gene TRBV4-1 combines with J gene TRBJ1-1, with 10 nucleotides matching TRBD1. Germline CDR1 reads MGHRA; CDR2 reads YSYEKL. J was trimmed by 3 bases and V by 1 base; bases with no gene match: 5. CDR3 length: 16 amino acids.

This clone was counted a few times. The chain links TRBV30 to TRBJ1-5; D is unclear. V shed 0 bases and J shed 0 bases, with 9 bases lying between them. CDR3 size: 15 residues. Looked up from germline, CDR1 is GTSNPN and CDR2 is SVGIG (reference sequence). DNA of the CDR3: TGTGCCTGGAGTGTCGGAGGTTCTAGCAATCAGCCCCAGCATTTT. The encoded protein is CAWSVGGSSNQPQHF.

V usage is TRBV2 and J usage is TRBJ1-5; 8 bases fit TRBD1. CDR3 size: 15 residues. V lost 6 bases and J lost 4; bases outside the gene matches: 8. CDR1 SNHLY and CDR2 FYNNEI come from the germline V gene. The CDR3 coding sequence is TGTGCCAGCAGGCGTACGACAGGGGATAATCAGCCCCAGCATTTT. This codes for CASRRTTGDNQPQHF.

V usage is TRBV4-2 and J usage is TRBJ1-2; 10 bases agree with TRBD1. This CDR3 is built from 17 residues. J gave up 8 bases and V 1 base, and 13 bases lay outside the gene matches. Germline values: CDR1 LGHNA, CDR2 YNFKEQ. The CDR3 reads CASSQGSGTGASGGYTF. DNA for the CDR3: TGTGCCAGCAGCCAAGGCTCCGGGACAGGGGCGTCAGGAGGCTACACCTTC.

In this sample, this clone turned up once. J is TRBJ1-2 and V is TRBV6-1, with D maybe TRBD1 (5 bases). The germline CDR1 and CDR2 sequences are MNHNS and SASEGT. The V end was cut by 5 bases, the J end by 4 bases, with 11 bases between. The CDR3 runs to 13 residues. CDR3 sequence reads: CASSLDSAYGYTF. The CDR3 region has the DNA TGTGCCAGCAGTCTCGACAGCGCCTATGGCTACACCTTC.

The V and J genes are TRBV4-3 and TRBJ1-3; D remains ambiguous. Trimming pared 1 base from V and 0 bases from J, leaving 10 bases between. Germline V lookup: CDR1 LGHNA, CDR2 YSLEER. The CDR3 totals 16 residues. This CDR3 reads CASSQGRVSSGNTIYF. CDR3 nucleotide sequence: TGCGCCAGCAGCCAAGGTCGGGTGAGCTCTGGAAACACCATATATTTT.

This clone was seen a single time. The J gene is TRBJ1-5, the V gene TRBV19, with D perhaps TRBD1 (6 bases). The V gene lost 10 bases and the J gene lost 4 bases, with 20 bases spanning the gap. Germline CDR1 and CDR2: LNHDA and SQIVND (reference sequence). The CDR3 spans 15 residues. CDR3 region: CATRAGQGSNQPQHF. CDR3 in DNA: TGTGCCACCCGAGCAGGCCAGGGGTCTAATCAGCCCCAGCATTTT. The full variable domain, rest sourced from reference TRBV19 and TRBJ1-5, is DGGITQSPKYLFRKEGQNVTLSCEQNLNHDAMYWYRQDPGQGLRLIYYSQIVNDFQKGDIAEGYSVSREKKESFPLTVTSAQKNPTAFYLCATRAGQGSNQPQHFGDGTRLSIL.

This clone has just one count. The V gene is TRBV7-2, the J gene TRBJ1-2, with TRBD1 identical over 9 bases. Unmatched junction bases numbered 2, after V lost 4 bases and J lost 2 bases. The CDR3 has 14 residues. CDR1 is SGHTA and CDR2 is FQGNSA in the germline V gene. CDR3 protein: CASSSGTGNYGYTF. CDR3 bases: TGTGCCAGCAGCTCCGGGACAGGGAACTATGGCTACACCTTC.

V usage is TRBV10-3 and J usage is TRBJ1-6; maybe TRBD1 (6 bases). Germline V gene data show CDR1 as ENHRY and CDR2 as SYGVKD. Between the trimmed V and J ends, which lost 7 bases and 5 bases, there was a span of 12 bases. The CDR3 sequence is 14 residues long. DNA for the CDR3: TGTGCCATCACTGGCAACAGGGATAATTCACCCCTCCACTTT. Its translation: CAITGNRDNSPLHF.

The chain has TRBV18 and TRBJ2-7; no definite D call. CDR3 length equals 13 residues. Trimming pared 3 bases from V and 4 bases from J, leaving 10 bases between. The germline CDR1 and CDR2 sequences are KGHSH and LQKENI. The CDR3 sequence: CASSPKSSYEQYF. The DNA for the CDR3 is TGTGCCAGCTCACCGAAGAGCTCGTACGAGCAGTACTTC.

This sequence joins TRBV29-1 and TRBJ1-2; D may be TRBD1 (5 bases). Trimming left V 7 bases short and J 7 bases short, with 22 bases between. The CDR3 spans 14 residues. CDR1 SQVTM and CDR2 ANQGSEA come from the germline V gene. The CDR3 protein is CSGEVGQGGRGYTF. The CDR3 DNA is TGCAGCGGAGAGGTGGGGCAGGGCGGTCGTGGCTACACCTTC.

V is TRBV4-3 and J is TRBJ1-2, with 7 bases that match TRBD1. CDR3 length equals 13 residues. Germline-derived CDR1 and CDR2 are LGHNA and YSLEER. The V gene end was trimmed by 4 bases and the J gene end by 6 bases; junction bases not matched to a gene: 5. The CDR3 region has the DNA TGCGCCAGCAGCCTGAGACAGGGCGATGGCTACACCTTC. Its protein product is CASSLRQGDGYTF.

The rearrangement uses TRBV29-1 and TRBJ1-4, with 9 bases identical to TRBD1. Germline-derived CDR1 and CDR2 are SQVTM and ANQGSEA. The CDR3 runs to 13 residues. V lost 6 bases to trimming and J lost 8 bases; unmatched junction nucleotides: 7. CDR3 sequence: CSVLGTGLEKLFF. The CDR3 DNA reads TGCAGCGTCCTCGGGACAGGGCTCGAAAAACTGTTTTTT.

The chain has TRBV2 and TRBJ2-1, with TRBD2 matching over 9 bases. With V trimmed by 5 bases and J by 5 bases, 7 bases remained unmatched. This CDR3 is 15 amino acids long. The germline V gene has CDR1 SNHLY and CDR2 FYNNEI. CDR3 sequence: CASSQQLAGNNEQFF. As DNA, the CDR3 is TGTGCCAGCAGTCAACAACTAGCGGGTAACAATGAGCAGTTCTTC.